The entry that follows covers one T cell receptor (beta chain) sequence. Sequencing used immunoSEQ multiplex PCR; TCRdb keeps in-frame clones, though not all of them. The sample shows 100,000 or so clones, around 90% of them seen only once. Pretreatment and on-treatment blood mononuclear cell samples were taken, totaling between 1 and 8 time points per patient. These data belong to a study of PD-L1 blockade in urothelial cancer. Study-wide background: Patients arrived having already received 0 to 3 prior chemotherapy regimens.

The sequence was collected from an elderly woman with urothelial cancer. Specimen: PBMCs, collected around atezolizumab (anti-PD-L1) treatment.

CDR3: CATSQGNYGYTF. CDR3 DNA: TGTGCCACATCGCAGGGGAACTATGGCTACACCTTC. The chain employs TRBV28 and TRBJ1-2; perhaps TRBD1 as D (6 bases). The germline V gene encodes CDR1 MDHEN and CDR2 SYDVKM. Trimming stripped 10 bases from V and 2 bases from J, with 11 bases between. The CDR3 spans 12 residues.